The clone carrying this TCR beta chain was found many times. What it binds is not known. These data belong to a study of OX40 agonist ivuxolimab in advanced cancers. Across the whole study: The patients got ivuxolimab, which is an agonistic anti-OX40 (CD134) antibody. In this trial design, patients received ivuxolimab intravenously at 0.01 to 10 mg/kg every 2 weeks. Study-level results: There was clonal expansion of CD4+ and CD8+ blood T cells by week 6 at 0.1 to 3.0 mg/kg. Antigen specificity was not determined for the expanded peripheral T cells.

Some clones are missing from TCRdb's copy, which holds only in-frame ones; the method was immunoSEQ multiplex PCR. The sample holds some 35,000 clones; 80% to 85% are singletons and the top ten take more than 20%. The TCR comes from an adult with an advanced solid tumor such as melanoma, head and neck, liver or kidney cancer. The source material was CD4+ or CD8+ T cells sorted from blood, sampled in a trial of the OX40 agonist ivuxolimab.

The CDR3 DNA reads TGTGCCTGGGTCATGAACACTGAAGCTTTCTTT. Encoded protein: CAWVMNTEAFF. J is TRBJ1-1 and V is TRBV30; unclear D gene. V was pared by 5 bases and J by 0 bases, with 4 bases between. Germline-derived CDR1 and CDR2 are GTSNPN and SVGIG (reference sequence). The CDR3 extends over 11 amino acids. The entire variable domain, with the rest obtained from reference TRBV30 and TRBJ1-1, is as follows: SQTIHQWPATLVQPVGSPLSLECTVEGTSNPNLYWYRQAAGRGLQLLFYSVGIGQISSEVPQNLSASRPQDRQFILSSKKLLLSDSGFYLCAWVMNTEAFFGQGTRLTVV.